This is a list of T cell receptor beta chains from one sample in a study of beta chain features in type 1 diabetes. Sequenced by immunoSEQ multiplex PCR; TCRdb stores in-frame clones only, minus some. This sample has 600,000 or so clones, with around an eighth found just once. The sample was naive CD4+ T cells from blood. The receptor set was obtained from a man aged 25-40 years with type 1 diabetes. CDR3s include the opening cysteine and the closing phenylalanine or tryptophan. Each record gives: J gene, clone size, D gene, V gene, CDR3 DNA, CDR3 protein. D genes are given only for firm matches. Size tells how often a clone was seen (once, few, many) or the class of an expanded clone, and some rows leave it out.

>TRBJ2-3|few|TRBD2|TRBV5-4
TGTGCCAGCAGCTCTGGTGGGACTAGGTCGGATACGCAGTATTTT
CASSSGGTRSDTQYF
>TRBJ1-5|few|NA|TRBV7-9
TGTGCCAGCAGCTCAGGGGGCAATCAGCCCCAGCATTTT
CASSSGGNQPQHF
>TRBJ2-7|NA|TRBD1|TRBV11-2
TGTGCCAGCAGCTTGGGACAGGCCCCCTACGAGCAGTACTTC
CASSLGQAPYEQYF
>TRBJ2-3|NA|TRBD1|TRBV5-1
TGCGCCAGCACCCGGACAGGGATTAGGGATACGCAGTATTTT
CASTRTGIRDTQYF
>TRBJ2-2|few|NA|TRBV18
TGTGCCAGCTCACCGAGGTCAGGGGTGAACACCGGGGAGCTGTTTTTT
CASSPRSGVNTGELFF
>TRBJ2-1|few|TRBD1|TRBV25-1
TGTGCCAGCAGTGAAACGGGGACAGGAGGCAATGAGCAGTTCTTC
CASSETGTGGNEQFF
>TRBJ2-3|few|NA|TRBV6-5
TGTGCCAGCAGTGCGCAGGGGAAAGATACGCAGTATTTT
CASSAQGKDTQYF
>TRBJ1-4|NA|TRBD1|TRBV4-2
TGTGCCAGCAGCCAAGTCCCGGGACAGAAGAATGAAAAACTGTTTTTT
CASSQVPGQKNEKLFF
>TRBJ2-1|few|NA|TRBV19
TGTGCCAGTAGCACAGGAGGAGGCAATGAGCAGTTCTTC
CASSTGGGNEQFF
>TRBJ1-6|NA|TRBD1|TRBV5-1
TGCGCCAGCAGCCTGGGACAGAGTAATTCACCCCTCCACTTT
CASSLGQSNSPLHF
>TRBJ2-1|few|TRBD2|TRBV7-9
TGTGCCAGCAGCTTATTTCGGGGGGGCCGCAATGAGCAGTTCTTC
CASSLFRGGRNEQFF
>TRBJ2-7|NA|NA|TRBV6-5
TGTGCCAGCAGTTACTCCGGGACTTACGAGCAGTACTTC
CASSYSGTYEQYF
>TRBJ1-3|NA|NA|TRBV14
TGTGCCAGCAGCCAAAGTGGACACCTCGGGACCATATATTTT
CASSQSGHLGTIYF
>TRBJ2-4|NA|NA|TRBV5-6
TGTGCCAGCAGCTTGACAGGGTCCCAAAACATTCAGTACTTC
CASSLTGSQNIQYF